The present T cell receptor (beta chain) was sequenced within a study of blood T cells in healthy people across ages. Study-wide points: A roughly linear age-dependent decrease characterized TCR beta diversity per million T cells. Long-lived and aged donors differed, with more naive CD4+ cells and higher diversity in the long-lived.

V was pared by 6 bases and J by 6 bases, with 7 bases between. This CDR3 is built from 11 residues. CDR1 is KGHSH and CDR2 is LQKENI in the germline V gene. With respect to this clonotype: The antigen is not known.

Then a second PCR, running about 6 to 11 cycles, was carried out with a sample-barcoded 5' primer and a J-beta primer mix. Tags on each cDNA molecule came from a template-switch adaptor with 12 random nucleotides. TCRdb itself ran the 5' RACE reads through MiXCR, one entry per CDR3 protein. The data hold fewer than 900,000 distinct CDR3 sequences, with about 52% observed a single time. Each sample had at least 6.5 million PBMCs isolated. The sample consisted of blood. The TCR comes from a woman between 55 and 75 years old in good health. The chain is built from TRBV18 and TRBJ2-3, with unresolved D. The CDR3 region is CASSGRDTQYF. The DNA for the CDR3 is TGTGCCAGCTCCGGTCGGGATACGCAGTATTTT. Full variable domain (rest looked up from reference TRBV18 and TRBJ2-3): NAGVMQNPRHLVRRRGQEARLRCSPMKGHSHVYWYRQLPEEGLKFMVYLQKENIIDESGMPKERFSAEFPKEGPSILRIQQVVRGDSAAYFCASSGRDTQYFGPGTRLTVL.